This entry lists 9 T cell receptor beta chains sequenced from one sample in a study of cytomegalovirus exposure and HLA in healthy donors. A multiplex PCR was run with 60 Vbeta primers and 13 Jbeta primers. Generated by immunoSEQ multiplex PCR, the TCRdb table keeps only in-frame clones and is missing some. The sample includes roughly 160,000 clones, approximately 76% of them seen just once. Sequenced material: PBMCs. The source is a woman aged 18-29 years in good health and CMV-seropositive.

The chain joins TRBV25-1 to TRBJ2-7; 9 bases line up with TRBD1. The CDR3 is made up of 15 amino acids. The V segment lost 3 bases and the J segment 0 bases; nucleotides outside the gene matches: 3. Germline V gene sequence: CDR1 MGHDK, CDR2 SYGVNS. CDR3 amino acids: CASSDGQGISYEQYF. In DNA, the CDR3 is TGTGCCAGCAGTGATGGACAGGGGATCTCCTACGAGCAGTACTTC.

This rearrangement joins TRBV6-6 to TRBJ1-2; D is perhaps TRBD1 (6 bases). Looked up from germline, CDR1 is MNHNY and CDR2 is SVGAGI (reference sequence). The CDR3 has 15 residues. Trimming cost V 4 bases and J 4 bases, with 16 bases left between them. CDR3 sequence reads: CASSSPGGGIYGYTF. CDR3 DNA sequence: TGTGCCAGCAGTTCGCCGGGGGGGGGCATCTATGGCTACACCTTC.

The CDR3 bases are TGCAGCGTTGCTATAGGGGGGGGCTTCCAAGAGACCCAGTACTTC. It encodes CSVAIGGGFQETQYF. J is TRBJ2-5 and V is TRBV29-1, with a possible D match to TRBD2 (7 bases). V lost 4 bases to trimming and J lost 1 base, with 16 bases between them. The CDR3 loop spans 15 amino acids. The germline gives CDR1 SQVTM, CDR2 ANQGSEA.

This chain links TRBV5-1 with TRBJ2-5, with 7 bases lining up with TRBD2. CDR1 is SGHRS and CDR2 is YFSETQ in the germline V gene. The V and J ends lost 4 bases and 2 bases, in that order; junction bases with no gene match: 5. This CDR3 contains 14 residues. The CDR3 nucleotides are TGCGCCAGCAGCGTGGGGACTAAACAAGAGACCCAGTACTTC. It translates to CASSVGTKQETQYF.

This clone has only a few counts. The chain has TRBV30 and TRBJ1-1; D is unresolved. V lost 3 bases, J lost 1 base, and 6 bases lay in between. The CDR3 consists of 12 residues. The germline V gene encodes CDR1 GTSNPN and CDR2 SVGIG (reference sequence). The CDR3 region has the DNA TGTGCCTGGAGGCGTGGGAACACTGAAGCTTTCTTT. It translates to CAWRRGNTEAFF.

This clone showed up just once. CDR3 in DNA: TGTGCCAGCAGTCTCCCGGGACAGCAGAATCAGCCCCAGCATTTT. As protein: CASSLPGQQNQPQHF. The J gene is TRBJ1-5, the V gene TRBV28; 7 nucleotides agree with TRBD1. The CDR3 is 15 amino acids. Germline CDR1 is MDHEN and CDR2 is SYDVKM. Germline trimming cut 5 bases from V and 4 bases from J; bases unmatched to any gene: 8.

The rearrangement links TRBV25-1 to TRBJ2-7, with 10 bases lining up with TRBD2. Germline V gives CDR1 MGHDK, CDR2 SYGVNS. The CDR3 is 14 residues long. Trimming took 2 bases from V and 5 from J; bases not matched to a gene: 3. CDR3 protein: CASSEGTSGDEQYF. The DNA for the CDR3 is TGTGCCAGCAGTGAAGGTACTAGCGGGGACGAGCAGTACTTC.

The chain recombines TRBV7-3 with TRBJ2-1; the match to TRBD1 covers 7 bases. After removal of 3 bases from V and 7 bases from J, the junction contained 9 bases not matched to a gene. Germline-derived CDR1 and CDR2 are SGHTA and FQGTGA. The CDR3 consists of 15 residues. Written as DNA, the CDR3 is TGTGCCAGCAGCTTGCAACAGGGGAATTTGAATGAGCAGTTCTTC. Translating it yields CASSLQQGNLNEQFF.

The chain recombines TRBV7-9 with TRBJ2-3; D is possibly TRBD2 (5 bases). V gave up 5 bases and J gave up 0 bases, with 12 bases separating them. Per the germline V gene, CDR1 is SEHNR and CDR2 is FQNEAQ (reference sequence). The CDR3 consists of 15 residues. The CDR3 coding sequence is TGTGCCAGCAGCCCTGGACGGACTAGCACAGATACGCAGTATTTT. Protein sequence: CASSPGRTSTDTQYF. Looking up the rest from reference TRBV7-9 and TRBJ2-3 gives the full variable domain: DTGVSQNPRHKITKRGQNVTFRCDPISEHNRLYWYRQTLGQGPEFLTYFQNEAQLEKSRLLSDRFSAERPKGSFSTLEIQRTEQGDSAMYLCASSPGRTSTDTQYFGPGTRLTVL.